The source of this T cell receptor beta chain is a study of PD-1 blockade in classical Hodgkin lymphoma (dated by TCRdb to about 2020). Concerning the study at large: Nivolumab dosing was 3 mg/kg intravenously every 2 weeks, continuing until either disease progression or unacceptable toxicity. To define a peripheral blood immune signature of response to PD-1 blockade in classical Hodgkin lymphoma, the study combined TCR beta sequencing with CyTOF. What the authors observed across the whole study: The study covered only a single clinical trial cohort, and the causes of the repertoire differences, possibly disease activity or prior therapy, were still not defined. By C4D1, a significant rise was seen in CD4+ TCR diversity but not in CD8+ TCR diversity (p=0.0027 vs p=0.16), and the rise was most apparent among complete responders (p=0.02). Lower diversity was seen in patients whose nivolumab began less than 1 year after ASCT, and these patients were left out of later analyses so that immune reconstitution would not confound the results. Baseline TCR diversity was reported to be lower in newly diagnosed patients than in healthy donors and to be lower still in relapsed/refractory patients. Baseline diversity similar to that of newly diagnosed patients was observed in trial patients achieving complete response, whereas significantly lower diversity was observed in partial responders and progressors.

The CDR3 sequence holds 13 residues, the cysteine and phenylalanine included. Only the CDR3 portion is preserved as DNA: 39 bases, with reading frame beginning at the first base. Relative to germline, V is missing 4 bases and J is missing 9 bases, with 7 bases of the junction outside any gene match. For CDR1 and CDR2, the germline V gene (reference sequence) lists SGHAT and FQDESV. With respect to this clone: Its antigen target is currently unknown. Qualities for individual bases were not recorded, and no much larger clone is one base off.

Genomic DNA was isolated using the Qiagen DNeasy kit from unsorted PBMCs as well as from negatively selected CD4+ and CD8+ fractions. Amplification of TCR beta CDR3 regions was done by immunoSEQ multiplex PCR with primers that anneal to V and J segments. A synthetic immune receptor repertoire was used to minimize amplification bias, and any remaining bias was removed computationally after sequencing. As for the authors' bioinformatics: Repertoire diversity was quantified as the Shannon entropy index using custom Python scripts. Unsorted, CD4+ and CD8+ repertoires were analyzed separately, except in combined analyses where CD4+ and CD8+ sequences were merged in silico. Clonal expansion was defined as at least a 2-fold frequency increase after treatment relative to C1D1, with a pseudocount of 0.5 for undetected baseline clones. Clones with 0 or 1 copy at C1D1 were classified as singleton clones, and clones with 2 or more copies were classified as non-singleton clones. Clones expanded in unsorted samples were annotated as CD4+, CD8+ or unknown by matching protein sequences in sorted samples from the same patient. Wilcoxon tests on paired samples were used to test changes in diversity from C1D1 to C4D1. As stored in TCRdb, this immuneACCESS dataset retains in-frame rearrangements with V and J assigned. A fraction of the clones does not appear; measured against another copy, unresolved V genes explain less than half of the discrepancy, and the remainder lacks a known reason. The V and J calls and clone size are taken from that table; D and trimming were inferred from the DNA. The sample table shows a few thousand clones, and just under 75% are seen once. The ten largest account for approximately 18% of the sample.

What this sample's time point label stands for: cycle 1 day 1 (C1D1), immediately before nivolumab initiation. Every trial patient had relapsed after autologous stem cell transplantation, and cohorts A, B and C differed in prior brentuximab vedotin exposure. Magnetic negative selection with a Miltenyi CD8+ T cell isolation kit was used to purify CD8+ T cells from thawed PBMCs. A total of fewer than 65 patients with relapsed/refractory classical Hodgkin lymphoma made up the trial cohort, and each patient's best overall response was complete response, partial response or progressive disease. In the multi-cohort phase II CheckMate 205 trial, trial patients received single-agent nivolumab. An independent review committee assessed best overall response using the 2007 International Working Group response criteria. Trial PBMCs were obtained immediately prior to nivolumab initiation (C1D1) and on therapy at cycle 2 day 1 and cycle 4 day 1. Peripheral blood was collected in 8 mL Vacutainer Cell Preparation Tubes, from which PBMCs were isolated by centrifugation and then cryopreserved. Purified CD4+ and CD8+ fractions were prepared only for cases in which an additional PBMC sample was available. Magnetically labelled cells were removed on LS columns in a quadroMACS separator, and the flow-through was collected as the purified fraction.

Recombination connected TRBV11-1 to TRBJ1-1, and TRBD1 matches 8 of the central bases. The sequencing here drew on CD8+ T cells from blood, taken at baseline. The sequence was obtained from a human donor with classical Hodgkin lymphoma. The nucleotide sequence reads TGTGCCAGCAGCTCAGGGGGCCCGGATCAAGCTTTCTTT. This encodes CASSSGGPDQAFF.